The 30 T cell receptor beta chains given below trace back to one sample, sequenced in a study of blood T cell repertoires in COVID-19. Assay used: immunoSEQ multiplex PCR; TCRdb lists only in-frame clones, some missing. This table holds 250,000 to 300,000 clones, about nine tenths found once. Sequences were obtained from peripheral blood. The receptors were sampled from a woman between 35 and 50 years old who had recovered from COVID-19.

Concerning this clone itself: Distinct nucleotide sequences in the sample also encode this CDR3. This chain uses TRBV11-2 with TRBJ2-2; 9 nucleotides agree with TRBD2. Losses at the gene ends were 8 bases for V and 7 bases for J; bases not matched to a gene: 14. Germline values: CDR1 SGHAT, CDR2 FQNNGV. The CDR3 loop spans 16 amino acids. CDR3 protein: CASLMGLAGSDGELFF. In DNA form, the CDR3 reads TGTGCCAGCCTCATGGGGCTAGCGGGATCTGACGGGGAGCTGTTTTTT.

The CDR3 reads CASGLARLTEAFF. Written as DNA, the CDR3 is TGTGCTAGTGGTTTGGCCCGACTCACTGAAGCTTTCTTT. This chain links TRBV12-5 with TRBJ1-1; D uncertain. The germline gives CDR1 LGHNT, CDR2 FRNRAP. Trimming took off 1 base at V and 4 bases at J, with 7 bases between the two ends. This CDR3 spans 13 amino acids.

The V and J genes are TRBV24-1 and TRBJ2-3, with 9 positions matching TRBD1. V dropped 7 bases and J dropped 2; count of bases not matched to a gene: 3. The length of the CDR3 is 14 residues. Germline loops: CDR1 KGHDR, CDR2 SFDVKD. The CDR3 protein is CATSGDRVTDTQYF. As DNA, the CDR3 is TGTGCCACCAGCGGGGACAGGGTCACAGATACGCAGTATTTT.

This chain links TRBV24-1 with TRBJ2-2; 7 nucleotides match TRBD1. J was trimmed by 0 bases and V by 0 bases; bases with no gene match: 3. This CDR3 spans 17 amino acids. Germline V gene lookup returns CDR1 KGHDR and CDR2 SFDVKD. The CDR3 coding sequence is TGTGCCACCAGTGATTTGCACGGGACAGCGAACACCGGGGAGCTGTTTTTT. Its translation: CATSDLHGTANTGELFF.

This clone was observed a single time. The rearrangement uses TRBV7-9 and TRBJ2-1; 8 bases map to TRBD2. The ends lost 5 bases at V and 4 bases at J; junction bases unmatched: 10. The germline V gene has CDR1 SEHNR and CDR2 FQNEAQ (reference sequence). The CDR3 is made up of 16 amino acids. As DNA, the CDR3 is TGTGCCAGCAGCCGGACCGGGAGGGCCGAGTACAATGAGCAGTTCTTC. Residues: CASSRTGRAEYNEQFF.

V usage is TRBV24-1 and J usage is TRBJ2-7; 8 nucleotides line up with TRBD1. With 9 bases clipped from V and 3 bases from J, the junction kept 3 bases outside the gene matches. The CDR3 is 12 amino acids. The germline gives CDR1 KGHDR, CDR2 SFDVKD. Here the CDR3 reads CATQGANYEQYF. As DNA, the CDR3 is TGTGCCACCCAGGGGGCGAACTACGAGCAGTACTTC.

The rearrangement joins TRBV28 to TRBJ1-2; D unresolved. CDR3 length: 11 amino acids. CDR1 is MDHEN and CDR2 is SYDVKM in the germline V gene. Trimming shortened V by 7 bases and J by 2 bases, and 5 bases separated the two germline ends. As DNA, the CDR3 is TGTGCCAGCACCCAAAACTATGGCTACACCTTC. Protein: CASTQNYGYTF.

CDR3 loop: CASSVDVSGTAYEQYF. The CDR3 DNA is TGTGCCAGCAGCGTAGATGTTAGCGGGACAGCCTACGAGCAGTACTTC. The V call is TRBV9, the J call TRBJ2-7; D might be TRBD2 (8 bases). Trimming stripped 0 bases from V and 2 bases from J, with 15 bases between. CDR1 SGDLS and CDR2 YYNGEE come from the germline V gene. CDR3 length equals 16 residues.

V gene TRBV19 combines with J gene TRBJ2-3; D possibly corresponds to TRBD2 (5 bases). The CDR3 loop spans 19 amino acids. The germline V gene has CDR1 LNHDA and CDR2 SQIVND (reference sequence). Trimming cost V 5 bases and J 0 bases, with 24 bases left between them. The CDR3 region is CASSPPWVQAATSTDTQYF. Written as DNA, the CDR3 is TGTGCCAGTAGTCCCCCCTGGGTTCAAGCGGCCACTAGCACAGATACGCAGTATTTT.

The rearrangement links TRBV10-3 to TRBJ2-2, with 9 bases fitting TRBD1. V trimming: 4 bases; J trimming: 6 bases; junction bases outside the gene matches: 12. Looked up from germline, CDR1 is ENHRY and CDR2 is SYGVKD. This CDR3 is built from 17 residues. The CDR3 DNA is TGTGCCATCAGTGCCGATAACAGGGGGCGCGAAGCCGGGGAGCTGTTTTTT. Amino acids: CAISADNRGREAGELFF.

J is TRBJ2-2 and V is TRBV2, with 16 bases fitting TRBD2. The CDR3 contains 19 residues. Germline V gene lookup returns CDR1 SNHLY and CDR2 FYNNEI. V lost 1 base and J lost 3; bases outside the gene matches: 5. The CDR3 loop is CASSEGGTSGRAHTGELFF. CDR3 nucleotides: TGTGCCAGCAGTGAAGGGGGGACTAGCGGGAGGGCACACACCGGGGAGCTGTTTTTT.

The CDR3 spells CASSLTTAGGRGETQYF. The DNA of the CDR3 is TGTGCCAGCAGCCTCACGACGGCGGGAGGACGTGGGGAGACCCAGTACTTC. This chain links TRBV7-9 with TRBJ2-5; 8 bases agree with TRBD2. Germline CDR1 reads SEHNR; CDR2 reads FQNEAQ (reference sequence). V lost 5 bases to trimming and J lost 5 bases; unmatched junction nucleotides: 16. This CDR3 is 17 amino acids long.

V gene TRBV10-2 combines with J gene TRBJ2-1, with 11 bases matching TRBD2. With 2 bases clipped from V and 8 bases from J, the junction kept 5 bases outside the gene matches. The CDR3 consists of 15 residues. Germline lookup yields CDR1 WSHSY and CDR2 SAAADI. The CDR3 protein is CASSESSGRADEQFF. DNA of the CDR3: TGCGCCAGCAGTGAGAGTAGCGGGAGGGCCGATGAGCAGTTCTTC.

J is TRBJ2-3 and V is TRBV27; tentatively, D is TRBD1 (5 bases). The CDR3 length is 15 residues. V was cut by 8 bases and J by 1 base, with 16 bases left in between. Germline CDR1 and CDR2: MNHEY and SMNVEV (reference sequence). The CDR3 here is CASRSGPIGTDTQYF. DNA of the CDR3: TGTGCCAGCCGCTCAGGGCCGATTGGCACAGATACGCAGTATTTT.

The rearrangement links TRBV19 to TRBJ1-4; 7 bases match TRBD1. Germline CDR1 LNHDA, CDR2 SQIVND (reference sequence). The CDR3 spans 16 residues. J lost 5 bases, V lost 4 bases, and 10 bases had no gene match. The CDR3 spells CASSTPPGRGNEKLFF. The CDR3 coding sequence is TGTGCCAGTAGTACCCCCCCGGGCAGGGGGAATGAAAAACTGTTTTTT.

The rearrangement links TRBV19 to TRBJ1-1; D not certain. Trimming took off 5 bases at V and 6 bases at J, with 7 bases between the two ends. The CDR3 runs 11 residues. CDR1 LNHDA and CDR2 SQIVND come from the germline V gene (reference sequence). Here the CDR3 DNA reads TGTGCCAGTAGTCCGGGGTCTGAAGCTTTCTTT. Translation: CASSPGSEAFF.

The rearrangement links TRBV9 to TRBJ2-2; 11 bases are shared with TRBD2. Looked up from germline, CDR1 is SGDLS and CDR2 is YYNGEE. V lost 3 bases, J lost 2 bases, and 3 bases stayed unmatched. The CDR3 consists of 16 residues. This CDR3 is CASSAGLAVNTGELFF. Written as DNA, the CDR3 is TGTGCCAGCAGCGCGGGACTAGCGGTTAACACCGGGGAGCTGTTTTTT.

The chain joins TRBV5-6 to TRBJ2-1; a weak D match, TRBD2 (6 bases). Looked up from germline, CDR1 is SGHDT and CDR2 is YYEEEE. There are 15 residues in the CDR3. V lost 0 bases, J lost 5 bases, and 12 bases lay in between. CDR3 amino acids: CASSLELAAHNEQFF. CDR3 sequence (DNA): TGTGCCAGCAGCTTGGAGTTAGCGGCCCACAATGAGCAGTTCTTC.

The chain uses TRBV6-5 and TRBJ1-2, with 12 bases matching TRBD1. The length of the CDR3 is 16 residues. V was clipped by 2 bases and J by 3 bases; unmatched bases: 4. Germline CDR1 reads MNHEY; CDR2 reads SVGAGI. The CDR3 protein is CASSYDGTGGDYGYTF. CDR3 sequence (DNA): TGTGCCAGCAGTTACGACGGGACAGGGGGCGACTATGGCTACACCTTC.

This clone came up once. The chain couples TRBV6-6 to TRBJ2-3; 9 bases map to TRBD2. V lost 6 bases, J lost 1 base, and 20 bases stayed unmatched. From germline, CDR1 is MNHNY and CDR2 SVGAGI (reference sequence). The CDR3 spans 20 residues. CDR3 protein: CASSPALGVAGAVGTDTQYF. The CDR3 DNA is TGTGCCAGCAGCCCCGCCCTAGGGGTAGCGGGAGCGGTAGGCACAGATACGCAGTATTTT.

This chain uses TRBV19 with TRBJ2-1, with TRBD2 matching 9 bases. This CDR3 has 15 residues. Germline V gene lookup returns CDR1 LNHDA and CDR2 SQIVND (reference sequence). Germline trimming cut 3 bases from V and 4 bases from J; bases unmatched to any gene: 4. The CDR3 sequence: CASSISSGGYNEQFF. CDR3 nucleotides: TGTGCCAGTAGTATCAGTAGCGGGGGTTACAATGAGCAGTTCTTC.

The rearrangement uses TRBV5-5 and TRBJ2-2; D is unclear. The CDR3 spans 13 residues. With 4 bases removed from V and 6 bases from J, the gap between germline ends came to 10 bases. CDR1 is SGHKS and CDR2 is YYEKEE in the germline V gene (reference sequence). CDR3 residues: CASSRGTAGELFF. The CDR3 DNA sequence: TGTGCCAGCAGCAGAGGAACCGCCGGGGAGCTGTTTTTT.

This rearrangement joins TRBV10-1 to TRBJ2-5; the match to TRBD1 covers 12 bases. Germline V gene data show CDR1 as WNHNN and CDR2 as SYGVQD (reference sequence). The CDR3 is made up of 16 amino acids. V gave up 3 bases and J gave up 4 bases; unmatched junction bases: 6. CDR3 residues: CASSDHGTGGLETQYF. CDR3 nucleotides: TGCGCCAGCAGTGACCACGGGACAGGGGGCCTAGAGACCCAGTACTTC.

J is TRBJ1-5 and V is TRBV30; 9 positions agree with TRBD1. Germline V CDR1 and CDR2: GTSNPN, SVGIG (reference sequence). J was trimmed by 3 bases and V by 2 bases; bases with no gene match: 11. The CDR3 contains 17 residues. DNA for the CDR3: TGTGCCTGGAGTTTCCGACAGGGGGGATTTATCAATCAGCCCCAGCATTTT. Its translation: CAWSFRQGGFINQPQHF.

In this sample, this clone turned up a few times. This sequence joins TRBV2 and TRBJ1-1, with D hard to call. The V gene lost 7 bases and the J gene lost 5 bases, with 8 bases spanning the gap. From germline, CDR1 is SNHLY and CDR2 FYNNEI. This CDR3 spans 11 amino acids. The chain's CDR3 is CASNAGTEAFF. As DNA, the CDR3 is TGTGCCAGCAATGCGGGGACTGAAGCTTTCTTT. Based on the CDR3 plus reference TRBV2 and TRBJ1-1, the full variable domain is EPEVTQTPSHQVTQMGQEVILRCVPISNHLYFYWYRQILGQKVEFLVSFYNNEISEKSEIFDDQFSVERPDGSNFTLKIRSTKLEDSAMYFCASNAGTEAFFGQGTRLTVV.

J is TRBJ2-1 and V is TRBV30, with 14 bases identical to TRBD2. The CDR3 is 15 residues long. Germline-derived CDR1 and CDR2 are GTSNPN and SVGIG (reference sequence). Unmatched junction bases numbered 2, after V lost 0 bases and J lost 7 bases. This CDR3 is CAWSVGTSGRNEQFF. For the CDR3, the DNA is TGTGCCTGGAGTGTAGGGACTAGCGGGAGAAATGAGCAGTTCTTC.

The genes are TRBV5-1 and TRBJ2-7; TRBD2 aligns across 8 bases. The CDR3 covers 15 residues. The V segment lost 4 bases and the J segment 2 bases; nucleotides outside the gene matches: 8. CDR1 and CDR2 (germline): SGHRS, YFSETQ. In DNA, the CDR3 is TGCGCCAGCAGCACCGAAGCGGGAGTCGCCTACGAGCAGTACTTC. This codes for CASSTEAGVAYEQYF.

J is TRBJ2-7 and V is TRBV11-3; 7 bases are a match to TRBD2. Germline V CDR1 and CDR2: SGHNT, YENEEA. CDR3 length: 13 amino acids. Germline trimming cut 8 bases from V and 6 bases from J; bases unmatched to any gene: 10. For the CDR3, the DNA is TGTGCCAGCTCCCGGTCAGCGGGGATCGAGCAGTACTTC. Translating gives CASSRSAGIEQYF. The full variable domain, rest sourced from reference TRBV11-3 and TRBJ2-7, is EAGVVQSPRYKIIEKKQPVAFWCNPISGHNTLYWYLQNLGQGPELLIRYENEEAVDDSQLPKDRFSAERLKGVDSTLKIQPAELGDSAVYLCASSRSAGIEQYFGPGTRLTVT.

The chain carries TRBV7-2 and TRBJ2-3; 10 bases are shared with TRBD1. There are 16 residues in the CDR3. Per the germline V gene, CDR1 is SGHTA and CDR2 is FQGNSA. The V segment lost 1 base and the J segment 0 bases; nucleotides outside the gene matches: 1. CDR3 region: CASSLVGQGSTDTQYF. The CDR3 nucleotides read TGTGCCAGCAGCTTAGTGGGACAGGGGAGCACAGATACGCAGTATTTT.

This clone showed up just once. The chain has TRBV14 and TRBJ2-2, with 8 bases lining up with TRBD2. V trimming: 4 bases; J trimming: 3 bases; junction bases outside the gene matches: 7. Germline loops: CDR1 SGHDN, CDR2 FVKESK. CDR3 length: 16 amino acids. CDR3 sequence reads: CASSRRTGGHTGELFF. The CDR3 nucleotides read TGTGCCAGCAGCCGTCGTACGGGAGGGCACACCGGGGAGCTGTTTTTT.